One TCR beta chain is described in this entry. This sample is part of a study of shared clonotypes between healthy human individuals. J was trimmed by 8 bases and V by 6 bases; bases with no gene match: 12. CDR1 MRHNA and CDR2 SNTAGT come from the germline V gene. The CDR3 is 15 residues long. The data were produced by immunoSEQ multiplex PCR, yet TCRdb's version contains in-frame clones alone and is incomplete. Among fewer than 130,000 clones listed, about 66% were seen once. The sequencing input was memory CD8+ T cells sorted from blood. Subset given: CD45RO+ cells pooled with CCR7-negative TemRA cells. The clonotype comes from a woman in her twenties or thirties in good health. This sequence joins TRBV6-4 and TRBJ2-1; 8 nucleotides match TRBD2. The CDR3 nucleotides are TGTGCCAGCAGCCCTACGTTAGCGGGAATCCATGAGCAGTTCTTC. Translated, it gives CASSPTLAGIHEQFF.